This TCR beta chain is drawn from a study of T cell repertoires in cytomegalovirus infection. TCRdb independently ran MiXCR on the reads; one entry per CDR3 protein. The table records approximately 400,000 distinct CDR3 sequences, roughly 30% of them present only once. Germline values: CDR1 MNHEY, CDR2 SVGEGT. The CDR3 contains 14 residues. V lost 5 bases to trimming and J lost 8 bases, with 15 bases between them. The chain is built from TRBV6-2 or TRBV6-3 and TRBJ2-2; TRBD1 or TRBD2 may be the D gene (5 bases each). The sequence was collected from a human donor in good health (CMV status not recorded). Some clones in this sample may be carry-over from other donors' samples. Sample: PBMCs. The CDR3 bases are TGTGCCAGCAGTCCACTAGGGGAGTGGGGGGAGCTGTTTTTT. It yields the protein CASSPLGEWGELFF.